This T cell receptor (beta chain) came from a study of cytomegalovirus exposure and HLA in healthy donors. Study outcomes and limitations: Later analysis associated a missense DCLRE1C variant with TCR beta V- and J-gene trimming. Among TCR sequences, most were rare, though some public TCRs appeared in many donors.

With 60 Vbeta and 13 Jbeta primers, the PCR was carried out. Repertoires were generated with immunoSEQ multiplex PCR, while TCRdb's copy carries only in-frame clones and drops some. The table shows 120,000 to 150,000 clones, with around four fifths occurring only once. Healthy donors of bone marrow made up the group. These donors counted as nominally healthy when sampled, but unrecorded immune exposures were likely. To note about this clone: Its antigen is not known.

Germline V lookup: CDR1 MNHNS, CDR2 SASEGT. The J segment lost 7 bases and the V segment lost 1 base, leaving 14 bases of the junction unmatched. The CDR3 is made up of 17 amino acids. The chain is built from TRBV6-1 and TRBJ2-7; 9 bases are shared with TRBD1. The sequencing input was PBMCs. The receptor's source is a male donor in good health and CMV-seronegative. The CDR3 protein is CASSEVLGQGKGREQYF. The CDR3 DNA sequence: TGTGCCAGCAGTGAAGTACTGGGACAGGGTAAAGGTAGGGAGCAGTACTTC.